This TCR beta chain emerged from a study of post-analysis software for immune sequencing data. V shed 4 bases and J 2 bases; nucleotides not matched to a gene: 11. This CDR3 contains 19 residues. Unique molecular identifiers were present in the TCR beta cDNA libraries. Using its own MiXCR run on the PCR reads, TCRdb lists one record per CDR3 protein. The sample records 750,000 to 950,000 distinct CDR3 sequences, approximately 44% being singletons. This clonotype was recorded at least ten times. What it recognizes is unknown. Findings and caveats of the study: In patients, roughly five TRBV segments were more frequent than in controls, with TRBV5-6, TRBV5-1 and TRBV20-1 among them.

The sample was blood. The source of this sequence is a girl between 5 and 17 years old with multiple sclerosis. V gene TRBV12-3 or TRBV12-4 combines with J gene TRBJ2-6; TRBD2 matches at 10 bases. CDR3 in amino acids: CASSSPAGGPGAGANVLTF. The CDR3, as DNA: TGTGCCAGCAGTTCACCAGCGGGAGGGCCGGGAGCTGGGGCCAACGTCCTGACTTTC.